Sequencing of this TCR beta chain was carried out in a study of blood T cell repertoires in COVID-19. At the level of the study: Sites across the United States, Italy and Spain contributed samples from acute and convalescent COVID-19. From T cells, B-cell-depleted T cells, or PBMCs came the material, which was cDNA or gDNA.

Original processing notes: Amplified reference gene primers provided the basis for estimating nucleated cell counts. TCRdb keeps only in-frame clones here, not all; method: immunoSEQ multiplex PCR. V, J and clone size were drawn from that table, and D and trimming were deduced from the DNA. The table includes fewer than 40,000 clones, roughly 90% detected once. Trimming cost V 10 bases and J 6 bases, with 24 bases left between them. Germline V gene lookup returns CDR1 MNHNY and CDR2 SVGAGI (reference sequence). This CDR3 is built from 15 residues. Sequencing was done on a sample of peripheral blood. The TCR originated in a human donor in a cohort sampled during active COVID-19. The genes are TRBV6-6 and TRBJ1-1, with D tentatively TRBD1 (6 bases). CDR3 in DNA: TGTGCCACCCATCCCGGGGCAGGGGTTCTTCCTGAAGCTTTCTTT. Amino acids: CATHPGAGVLPEAFF.